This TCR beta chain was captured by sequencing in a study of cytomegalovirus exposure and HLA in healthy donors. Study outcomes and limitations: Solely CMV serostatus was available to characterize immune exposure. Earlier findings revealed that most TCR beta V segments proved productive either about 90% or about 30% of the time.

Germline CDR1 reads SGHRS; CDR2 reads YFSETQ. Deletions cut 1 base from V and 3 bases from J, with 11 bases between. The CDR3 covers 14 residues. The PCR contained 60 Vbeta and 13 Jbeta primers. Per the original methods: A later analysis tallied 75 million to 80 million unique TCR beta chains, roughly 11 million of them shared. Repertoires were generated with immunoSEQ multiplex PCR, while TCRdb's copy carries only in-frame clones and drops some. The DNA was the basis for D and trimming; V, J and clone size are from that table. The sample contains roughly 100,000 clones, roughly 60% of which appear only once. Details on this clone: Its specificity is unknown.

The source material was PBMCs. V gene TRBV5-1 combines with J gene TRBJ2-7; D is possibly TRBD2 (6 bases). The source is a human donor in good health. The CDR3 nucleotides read TGCGCCAGCAGCTTGCGCCAGGGAGGCTACGAGCAGTACTTC. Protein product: CASSLRQGGYEQYF. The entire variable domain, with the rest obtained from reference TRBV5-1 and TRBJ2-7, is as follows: KAGVTQTPRYLIKTRGQQVTLSCSPISGHRSVSWYQQTPGQGLQFLFEYFSETQRNKGNFPGRFSGRQFSNSRSEMNVSTLELGDSALYLCASSLRQGGYEQYFGPGTRLTVT.